This T cell receptor beta chain was observed in a study of T cells in Graves' hyperthyroidism and ophthalmopathy. The study, taken as a whole, reports: A model of 13 V-J pairs discriminated ophthalmopathy from stable hyperthyroidism.

Germline values: CDR1 SGHTA, CDR2 FQGTGA. Trimming cost V 1 base and J 4 bases; bases outside gene matches: 3. CDR3 length: 14 residues. TCR beta CDR3 regions were amplified from RNA transcripts. The primer set for the first-round RT-PCR of the TCR CDR3 was HTBI. From the multiplex PCR reads, TCRdb called clonotypes with MiXCR, one entry per CDR3 protein. The sample holds around 520,000 distinct CDR3 sequences, around 15% seen once. This clonotype was counted at least ten times. Its specificity is unknown. The sequencing sample was made of blood. V usage is TRBV7-3 and J usage is TRBJ2-5; 7 positions agree with TRBD1. The clonotype comes from a woman aged 40 to 50 with Graves' hyperthyroidism. The CDR3 reads CASSLMGTVETQYF. For the CDR3, the DNA is TGTGCCAGCAGCTTAATGGGGACAGTAGAGACCCAGTACTTC.